This T cell receptor (beta chain) originates from a study of radiation and T cells in renal cell carcinoma. About the study: Nephrectomy followed 15 Gy stereotactic body radiation by 4 weeks.

Documented time point: baseline pretreatment blood. Treatment reported: 15 Gy SBRT to primary tumor, nephrectomy 4 weeks later. After SBRT, blood was collected at 2 and 4 weeks, plus baseline. The patient's renal cell carcinoma had clear cell pathology. Germline V CDR1 and CDR2: SGDLS, YYNGEE. V was clipped by 5 bases and J by 1 base, with 9 bases between them. CDR3 length: 13 amino acids. This clone has more than one count but fewer than ten. The antigen is unknown. Whole-study findings and limits: No pretreatment tumor biopsies were available for baseline clonotypes.

Sequenced by immunoSEQ multiplex PCR; TCRdb stores in-frame clones only, minus some. The sample yields 40,000 to 60,000 clones, approximately 83% seen once. This chain uses TRBV9 with TRBJ1-1, with TRBD1 as a possible D gene (5 bases). This clonotype was sampled from a woman between 65 and 79 years old with renal cell carcinoma. The sample here was blood, taken from a patient whose treatment included radiotherapy and nephrectomy. CDR3 sequence reads: CASSLDRNTEAFF. As DNA, the CDR3 is TGTGCCAGCAGTTTAGACAGGAACACTGAAGCTTTCTTT.